A single sample gave rise to the 17 T cell receptor beta chains below, sequenced in a study of shared T cell receptors in the human thymus. This table comes from immunoSEQ multiplex PCR, and its TCRdb copy is limited to in-frame clones, with some not included. The sample has more than 550,000 clones, about 87% seen once; the top ten hold about 0.0094%. The same data also contributed to another study, on human thymus T cells.

The source material was thymocytes. These receptor sequences come from a boy under three years old with a congenital heart defect.

The V call is TRBV19, the J call TRBJ2-1; 8 bases align to TRBD2. The length of the CDR3 is 16 residues. Losses at the gene ends were 8 bases for V and 0 bases for J; bases not matched to a gene: 9. Germline V gives CDR1 LNHDA, CDR2 SQIVND (reference sequence). The CDR3 nucleotides read TGTGCCAGTGGGGGGCGGGAGGTAAGCTCCTACAATGAGCAGTTCTTC. Encoded protein: CASGGREVSSYNEQFF.

The chain uses TRBV11-2 and TRBJ2-7; 11 bases are a match to TRBD1. There are 15 residues in the CDR3. Germline trimming cut 0 bases from V and 5 bases from J; bases unmatched to any gene: 3. Germline V gene sequence: CDR1 SGHAT, CDR2 FQNNGV. The chain's CDR3 is CASSLDGTGGNEQYF. DNA of the CDR3: TGTGCCAGCAGCTTAGATGGGACAGGGGGAAACGAGCAGTACTTC. Full variable domain (rest looked up from reference TRBV11-2 and TRBJ2-7): EAGVAQSPRYKIIEKRQSVAFWCNPISGHATLYWYQQILGQGPKLLIQFQNNGVVDDSQLPKDRFSAERLKGVDSTLKIQPAKLEDSAVYLCASSLDGTGGNEQYFGPGTRLTVT.

The chain links TRBV25-1 to TRBJ2-1; 8 bases map to TRBD1. Germline CDR1 is MGHDK and CDR2 is SYGVNS. J gave up 2 bases and V 8 bases, and 5 bases lay outside the gene matches. The CDR3 length is 14 residues. The CDR3 loop is CASGGQVTYNEQFF. CDR3 nucleotides: TGTGCCAGCGGGGGACAGGTGACCTACAATGAGCAGTTCTTC.

The CDR3 coding sequence is TGTGCCAGTAGTCCCCTTGGGGGTAGCGGGGGATCCACAGATACGCAGTATTTT. This translates into CASSPLGGSGGSTDTQYF. The chain links TRBV19 to TRBJ2-3; 9 positions match TRBD2. The CDR3 sequence is 18 residues long. Per the germline V gene, CDR1 is LNHDA and CDR2 is SQIVND (reference sequence). V lost 5 bases, J lost 2 bases, and 14 bases stayed unmatched.

CDR3 DNA: TGTGCCAGCAGTTCCTCCTTTAAGGCGCCTGGCCTAAGGGGAGAAAAACTGTTTTTT. Translation: CASSSSFKAPGLRGEKLFF. This sequence joins TRBV27 and TRBJ1-4; a possible D gene is TRBD1 (5 bases). V lost 4 bases to trimming and J lost 8 bases, with 29 bases between them. CDR3 length equals 19 residues. Per germline, CDR1 MNHEY and CDR2 SMNVEV (reference sequence).

The rearrangement links TRBV7-9 to TRBJ2-1; D is ambiguous. The CDR3 is 17 amino acids. The V gene lost 1 base and the J gene lost 0 bases, with 13 bases spanning the gap. Germline V gives CDR1 SEHNR, CDR2 FQNEAQ (reference sequence). CDR3 amino acids: CASSLVLVESSYNEQFF. As DNA, the CDR3 is TGTGCCAGCAGCTTAGTCTTGGTGGAGAGCTCCTACAATGAGCAGTTCTTC.

This chain uses TRBV27 with TRBJ2-1; maybe TRBD1 (6 bases). The V and J ends lost 4 bases and 9 bases respectively, with 22 bases between them. The CDR3 is 16 amino acids. Germline CDR1 MNHEY, CDR2 SMNVEV (reference sequence). The CDR3 region is CASSSQKTGDWGEQFF. CDR3 DNA: TGTGCCAGCAGTTCCCAAAAGACAGGCGATTGGGGTGAGCAGTTCTTC.

V usage is TRBV28 and J usage is TRBJ2-7, with TRBD1 matching over 8 bases. J gave up 0 bases and V 2 bases, and 3 bases lay outside the gene matches. This CDR3 is built from 15 residues. Germline V gene lookup returns CDR1 MDHEN and CDR2 SYDVKM. CDR3 loop: CASSLDRGISYEQYF. Written as DNA, the CDR3 is TGTGCCAGCAGTTTAGACAGGGGAATCTCCTACGAGCAGTACTTC.

This chain connects TRBV5-1 to TRBJ1-6; 8 nucleotides align to TRBD1. The ends lost 1 base at V and 7 bases at J; junction bases unmatched: 10. Germline CDR1 is SGHRS and CDR2 is YFSETQ. CDR3 length: 17 residues. CDR3 sequence (DNA): TGCGCCAGCAGCTTGAGATTCCAGGGGGCGGGAAATTCACCCCTCCACTTT. The encoded protein is CASSLRFQGAGNSPLHF.

CDR3 sequence (DNA): TGTGCCAGCAGCAACGACATCTCCTATTTCCCCCCCTACGAGCAGTACTTC. Its translation is CASSNDISYFPPYEQYF. The rearrangement joins TRBV7-2 to TRBJ2-7; D is uncertain. Germline assignment: CDR1 SGHTA and CDR2 FQGNSA. V lost 5 bases to trimming and J lost 2 bases, with 22 bases between them. The CDR3 is 17 amino acids.

This clone has just a few counts. The rearrangement joins TRBV27 to TRBJ2-5; no clear D gene. CDR1 is MNHEY, CDR2 SMNVEV, per germline (reference sequence). V lost 2 bases and J lost 2, with 9 bases in between. The CDR3 is 14 amino acids. Written as DNA, the CDR3 is TGTGCCAGCAGTTTAGTCCACGGGCAAGAGACCCAGTACTTC. Translated: CASSLVHGQETQYF.

The DNA of the CDR3 is TGTGCCAGCAGTGAACGCGGGGTAGGAGGCGAAAAACTGTTTTTT. This translates into CASSERGVGGEKLFF. V and J are TRBV25-1 and TRBJ1-4; D unclear. The CDR3 has 15 residues. The V gene lost 2 bases and the J gene lost 8 bases, with 15 bases spanning the gap. Germline CDR1 reads MGHDK; CDR2 reads SYGVNS.

This rearrangement joins TRBV5-6 to TRBJ2-7, with D maybe TRBD1 (5 bases). Germline-derived CDR1 and CDR2 are SGHDT and YYEEEE. The CDR3 is 15 amino acids. V was trimmed by 4 bases and J by 2 bases, leaving 16 bases between them. The CDR3 loop reads CASSPSPDSPYEQYF. CDR3 nucleotide sequence: TGTGCCAGCAGCCCAAGCCCAGACAGCCCCTACGAGCAGTACTTC.

The J gene is TRBJ2-2, the V gene TRBV5-4; 7 bases are shared with TRBD1. After removal of 4 bases from V and 8 bases from J, the junction contained 11 bases not matched to a gene. CDR1 is SGHNT and CDR2 is YYREEE in the germline V gene (reference sequence). The CDR3 extends over 15 amino acids. CDR3 sequence reads: CASSPSGQFMGELFF. The CDR3 region has the DNA TGTGCCAGCAGCCCGTCGGGACAGTTTATGGGGGAGCTGTTTTTT.

This clone was seen only a few times. V gene TRBV28 combines with J gene TRBJ1-1, with D possibly matching TRBD1 (5 bases). Germline assignment: CDR1 MDHEN and CDR2 SYDVKM. V lost 7 bases and J 2 bases, leaving 17 bases between the germline ends. The CDR3 covers 15 residues. CDR3 amino acids: CASTPAQGTNTEAFF. CDR3 sequence (DNA): TGTGCCAGCACCCCCGCCCAGGGTACAAACACTGAAGCTTTCTTT.

The gene calls are TRBV4-1 and TRBJ2-1; 8 bases agree with TRBD2. J lost 0 bases, V lost 0 bases, and 16 bases had no gene match. Germline V gene sequence: CDR1 MGHRA, CDR2 YSYEKL. The CDR3 runs 21 residues. CDR3 DNA: TGCGCCAGCAGCCAAGACGAGGGTGAGACTAGCGACCTAAGCTCCTACAATGAGCAGTTCTTC. Translation: CASSQDEGETSDLSSYNEQFF.

The V call is TRBV5-8, the J call TRBJ1-5; TRBD1 agrees at 7 bases. The CDR3 runs to 15 residues. Germline CDR1 is SGHTS and CDR2 is YDEGEE. V trimming: 4 bases; J trimming: 10 bases; junction bases outside the gene matches: 14. The CDR3 DNA follows: TGTGCCAGCAGCGCCCGGGACAGCAAAGGTGGTCCCCAGCATTTT. Protein product: CASSARDSKGGPQHF.